Shown below are 24 T cell receptor beta chains from a single sample sequenced in a study of T cells in Graves' hyperthyroidism and ophthalmopathy. Researchers took RNA transcripts and amplified the TCR beta CDR3 regions from them. A set of HTBI primers served as the primers for a first-round RT-PCR of the TCR CDR3. TCRdb reprocessed the multiplex PCR reads with MiXCR, giving one entry per CDR3 protein. The table includes a few hundred thousand distinct CDR3 sequences, 15% detected once. The sequencing input was blood. All receptors derive from a woman in her twenties or thirties with Graves' hyperthyroidism.

The rearrangement joins TRBV19 to TRBJ2-2, with D possibly called TRBD1 or TRBD2 (5 bases each). V dropped 3 bases and J dropped 9 bases, with 17 bases sitting between them. Germline CDR1 reads LNHDA; CDR2 reads SQIVND (reference sequence). The CDR3 loop spans 15 amino acids. CDR3 in amino acids: CASSMSGQLGRELFF. DNA for the CDR3: TGTGCCAGTAGTATGTCGGGGCAACTAGGTCGGGAGCTGTTTTTT.

This clonotype has a count of ten or more. The chain links TRBV3-1 to TRBJ2-3; D gene unclear. CDR3 size: 12 residues. Per germline, CDR1 LGHDT and CDR2 YNNKEL (reference sequence). The V gene lost 2 bases and the J gene lost 3 bases, with 3 bases spanning the gap. The CDR3 DNA reads as TGTGCCAGCAGCCAACTTACAGATACGCAGTATTTT. Encoded protein: CASSQLTDTQYF.

This clonotype has a count of ten or more. The CDR3 region is CASSFALPGGTDTQYF. CDR3 nucleotides: TGTGCCAGCAGCTTCGCCCTCCCAGGGGGAACAGATACGCAGTATTTT. The rearrangement joins TRBV7-8 to TRBJ2-3; 7 nucleotides line up with TRBD1. V lost 3 bases to trimming and J lost 3 bases; unmatched junction nucleotides: 9. From germline, CDR1 is SGHVS and CDR2 FQNEAQ. This CDR3 spans 16 amino acids. Drawing the rest from reference TRBV7-8 and TRBJ2-3, the complete variable domain is GAGVSQSPRYKVAKRGQDVALRCDPISGHVSLFWYQQALGQGPEFLTYFQNEAQLDKSGLPSDRFFAERPEGSVSTLKIQRTQQEDSAVYLCASSFALPGGTDTQYFGPGTRLTVL.

This clonotype has only a few counts. This chain uses TRBV5-6 with TRBJ2-7, with 8 bases identical to TRBD1. Germline V gives CDR1 SGHDT, CDR2 YYEEEE. The CDR3 runs 14 residues. Trimming removed 4 bases from V and 2 bases from J; junction bases left unmatched: 5. CDR3 protein: CASSPDRAAYEQYF. CDR3 DNA sequence: TGTGCCAGCAGCCCGGACAGGGCAGCCTACGAGCAGTACTTC.

The gene calls are TRBV6-2 or TRBV6-3 and TRBJ1-1, with D tentatively TRBD1 (5 bases). The V end was cut by 4 bases, the J end by 6 bases, with 18 bases between. The CDR3 sequence is 15 residues long. Germline V gene lookup returns CDR1 MNHEY and CDR2 SVGEGT. CDR3 in amino acids: CASSSQGGLRAEAFF. The CDR3, as DNA: TGTGCCAGCAGTTCTCAGGGCGGTCTTAGGGCTGAAGCTTTCTTT.

This clonotype was recorded at least ten times. This chain links TRBV28 with TRBJ2-3; D is unresolved. The CDR3 totals 14 residues. Germline CDR1 MDHEN, CDR2 SYDVKM. V dropped 2 bases and J dropped 6 bases, with 12 bases sitting between them. The CDR3 here is CASSLMRPVDTQYF. The CDR3 coding sequence is TGTGCCAGCAGTTTAATGAGGCCAGTTGATACGCAGTATTTT.

This CDR3 reads CATLGQLSSYNSPLHF. As DNA, the CDR3 is TGTGCCACCTTGGGACAGCTCAGCTCCTATAATTCACCCCTCCACTTT. This chain uses TRBV6-1 with TRBJ1-6, with TRBD1 identical over 7 bases. V dropped 10 bases and J dropped 0; count of bases not matched to a gene: 9. This CDR3 region has 16 residues. From germline, CDR1 is MNHNS and CDR2 SASEGT.

This clonotype came up many times. The rearrangement uses TRBV7-3 and TRBJ2-5; D unclear. The CDR3 is 15 amino acids. Germline V CDR1 and CDR2: SGHTA, FQGTGA. The V and J ends lost 4 bases and 14 bases respectively, with 26 bases between them. The CDR3, as DNA: TGTGCCAGCAGCTGGGGTGCGGCCCCGGGTGAGACACAATACTTC. Translated: CASSWGAAPGETQYF.

This clonotype was counted ten times or more. The gene calls are TRBV5-1 and TRBJ2-1; 11 bases line up with TRBD2. With 1 base clipped from V and 4 bases from J, the junction kept 4 bases outside the gene matches. The CDR3 covers 16 residues. Looked up from germline, CDR1 is SGHRS and CDR2 is YFSETQ. DNA for the CDR3: TGCGCCAGCAGCTTGCAAACTAGCGGGAGTTACAATGAGCAGTTCTTC. Protein product: CASSLQTSGSYNEQFF.

This clonotype was seen a handful of times. The chain recombines TRBV24-1 with TRBJ2-6; D perhaps matches TRBD1 (6 bases). From germline, CDR1 is KGHDR and CDR2 SFDVKD. The CDR3 covers 16 residues. Trimming pared 4 bases from V and 4 bases from J, leaving 13 bases between. CDR3 protein: CATSEPGVVGANVLTF. The CDR3 nucleotides read TGTGCCACCAGTGAACCAGGGGTTGTGGGGGCCAACGTCCTGACTTTC.

V usage is TRBV28 and J usage is TRBJ1-4, with D perhaps matching TRBD1 (6 bases). This CDR3 is built from 15 residues. Trimming took off 4 bases at V and 5 bases at J, with 14 bases between the two ends. Germline CDR1 reads MDHEN; CDR2 reads SYDVKM. CDR3 amino acids: CASSSHRAQNEKLFF. The DNA for the CDR3 is TGTGCCAGCAGTTCGCACAGGGCCCAGAATGAAAAACTGTTTTTT.

This clonotype was seen more than once but under ten times. This sequence joins TRBV24-1 and TRBJ1-2; D is undetermined. The germline V gene encodes CDR1 KGHDR and CDR2 SFDVKD. The ends were cut back, 4 bases at V and 2 bases at J, with 13 bases in the middle. This CDR3 spans 15 amino acids. CDR3 bases: TGTGCCACCAGTGAGCGGAGCTGGAGGAACTATGGCTACACCTTC. Translation gives CATSERSWRNYGYTF.

Ten or more counts support this clonotype. V usage is TRBV20-1 and J usage is TRBJ1-5, with a possible D match to TRBD1 (5 bases). The CDR3 is 15 residues long. Germline CDR1 DFQATT, CDR2 SNEGSKA (reference sequence). In nucleotides, the CDR3 is TGCAGCTACGGAAGTAATATGGCGGGGCGTCAGCCCCAGCATTTT. Translating gives CSYGSNMAGRQPQHF.

This clonotype has a handful of counts. The rearrangement links TRBV3-1 to TRBJ1-5, with unresolved D. In germline, CDR1 is LGHDT, CDR2 YNNKEL (reference sequence). V was clipped by 1 base and J by 6 bases, with 13 bases between them. There are 15 residues in the CDR3. Here the CDR3 DNA reads TGTGCCAGCAGCCAAGTCCCCGGAAGGGCTCAGCCCCAGCATTTT. Residues: CASSQVPGRAQPQHF.

This clonotype occurred many times. The chain carries TRBV2 and TRBJ1-1, with D unresolved. The CDR3 sequence is 13 residues long. V shed 3 bases and J shed 1 base, with 6 bases lying between them. Looked up from germline, CDR1 is SNHLY and CDR2 is FYNNEI. CDR3 bases: TGTGCCAGCAGTGACAGGACGAACACTGAAGCTTTCTTT. Its translation: CASSDRTNTEAFF.

This rearrangement joins TRBV3-1 to TRBJ1-6; possible D gene TRBD1, 6 bases. V was pared by 4 bases and J by 9 bases, with 19 bases between. The CDR3 length is 16 residues. Germline V gene data show CDR1 as LGHDT and CDR2 as YNNKEL (reference sequence). This CDR3 is CASSRDISLLGSPLHF. The CDR3 DNA reads as TGTGCCAGCAGCCGGGACATCTCCCTTTTAGGTTCACCCCTCCACTTT.

Here the CDR3 DNA reads TGTGCCAGCAGCTTGGCCAAAATGGGCGGGATCAGCTCCTACAATGAGCAGTTCTTC. Translating it yields CASSLAKMGGISSYNEQFF. V gene TRBV5-5 combines with J gene TRBJ2-1; D possibly corresponds to TRBD2 (6 bases). The CDR3 has 19 amino acids. V lost 0 bases and J lost 0, with 19 bases in between. Germline-derived CDR1 and CDR2 are SGHKS and YYEKEE (reference sequence).

The sample holds many counts of this clonotype. The gene calls are TRBV7-2 and TRBJ1-1; TRBD1 might be the D (5 bases). The CDR3 is 13 amino acids. Trimming took off 5 bases at V and 4 bases at J, with 11 bases between the two ends. Germline lookup yields CDR1 SGHTA and CDR2 FQGNSA. The CDR3 loop reads CASSAYGTTEAFF. DNA of the CDR3: TGTGCCAGCAGCGCTTACGGGACCACTGAAGCTTTCTTT. The variable domain in full, completed from reference TRBV7-2 and TRBJ1-1, reads GAGVSQSPSNKVTEKGKDVELRCDPISGHTALYWYRQSLGQGLEFLIYFQGNSAPDKSGLPSDRFSAERTGGSVSTLTIQRTQQEDSAVYLCASSAYGTTEAFFGQGTRLTVV.

This clonotype has just a few counts. The V and J genes are TRBV19 and TRBJ2-7, with 7 positions matching TRBD2. Trimming took 5 bases from V and 4 from J; bases not matched to a gene: 14. The length of the CDR3 is 16 residues. Looked up from germline, CDR1 is LNHDA and CDR2 is SQIVND (reference sequence). The CDR3 here is CASSYYSGGGEYEQYF. DNA for the CDR3: TGTGCCAGTAGTTATTACTCGGGAGGAGGAGAGTACGAGCAGTACTTC. Looking up the rest from reference TRBV19 and TRBJ2-7 gives the full variable domain: DGGITQSPKYLFRKEGQNVTLSCEQNLNHDAMYWYRQDPGQGLRLIYYSQIVNDFQKGDIAEGYSVSREKKESFPLTVTSAQKNPTAFYLCASSYYSGGGEYEQYFGPGTRLTVT.

This clonotype showed up many times. The V and J genes are TRBV20-1 and TRBJ1-1; no clear D. V was cut by 7 bases and J by 0 bases, with 9 bases left in between. Germline V lookup: CDR1 DFQATT, CDR2 SNEGSKA (reference sequence). The CDR3 totals 12 residues. DNA of the CDR3: TGCAGTGTTCCGACCATGAACACTGAAGCTTTCTTT. This sequence encodes CSVPTMNTEAFF.

Many counts were recorded for this clonotype. CDR3 nucleotides: TGTGCCACCACTCACTCTGGGGCCAACGTCCTGACTTTC. Protein sequence: CATTHSGANVLTF. J is TRBJ2-6 and V is TRBV24-1; D is unresolved. V was cut by 8 bases and J by 0 bases, with 4 bases left in between. Germline CDR1 reads KGHDR; CDR2 reads SFDVKD. The CDR3 is made up of 13 amino acids.

This clonotype was seen repeatedly, ten times or more. The chain links TRBV5-1 to TRBJ1-2; D may be TRBD1 (6 bases). The germline V and J ends were trimmed by 3 bases and 2 bases, with 17 bases remaining between them. The CDR3 loop spans 16 amino acids. Germline loops: CDR1 SGHRS, CDR2 YFSETQ. The CDR3 sequence is CASSYPLGQGNYGYTF. In DNA, the CDR3 is TGCGCCAGCAGCTACCCCTTGGGACAAGGCAACTATGGCTACACCTTC.

There are many counts of this clonotype. The CDR3 protein is CASSPPGTGSETQYF. In nucleotides, the CDR3 is TGCGCCAGCAGTCCCCCCGGGACAGGGTCTGAGACCCAGTACTTC. V usage is TRBV10-2 and J usage is TRBJ2-5, with 9 bases that match TRBD1. The V and J ends lost 5 bases and 5 bases, in that order; junction bases with no gene match: 9. The CDR3 sequence is 15 residues long. Per germline, CDR1 WSHSY and CDR2 SAAADI.

The CDR3 DNA follows: TGCAGCGTTGAGGGTCTGGGACTCCGCACAGATACGCAGTATTTT. It yields the protein CSVEGLGLRTDTQYF. The chain links TRBV29-1 to TRBJ2-3, with a weak D call TRBD2 (6 bases). V shed 3 bases and J shed 1 base, with 14 bases lying between them. Germline assignment: CDR1 SQVTM and CDR2 ANQGSEA. The CDR3 loop spans 15 amino acids.